Below, 9 T cell receptor beta chains from the same sample are listed, as sequenced in a study of Ad26.COV2.S vaccination and SARS-CoV-2 variants (dated by TCRdb to 2020 to 2022). Reading the label with the study, this specimen's treatment or condition is: 15 to 20 received Ad26.COV2.S at low or high dose, single or two shots; five or six received placebo; per-sample allocation not given. For vaccine and placebo recipients, repertoires were sequenced using samples collected on day 63 after the first injection. The protocol used for the library was the immunoSEQ multiplex PCR assay. Imported from immuneACCESS, the table was reduced by TCRdb to in-frame sequences with V and J called. These copies leave out some clones; in studies compared against another copy, an unresolved V gene accounts for under half, and the cause of the remainder is not known. For this sample there are around 300,000 clones; roughly nine tenths appear just once. The top ten hold roughly 6% of the sample.

The source material was peripheral blood, sampled in a trial of Ad26.COV2.S vaccine versus placebo. The receptors derive from a person aged 18-60 years who received the Ad26.COV2.S COVID-19 vaccine or a placebo.

The chain employs TRBV5-1 and TRBJ1-3, with a weak D call TRBD1 (5 bases). The V end was cut by 2 bases, the J end by 0 bases, with 12 bases between. The CDR3 runs to 16 residues. The germline CDR1 and CDR2 sequences are SGHRS and YFSETQ. The CDR3, as DNA: TGCGCCAGCAGCTTCGGACACGGAGACTCTGGAAACACCATATATTTT. It codes for CASSFGHGDSGNTIYF.

V gene TRBV2 combines with J gene TRBJ2-7; 8 bases align to TRBD2. The V gene's germline CDR1 is SNHLY and CDR2 FYNNEI. The CDR3 sequence is 16 residues long. V was clipped by 7 bases and J by 4 bases; unmatched bases: 15. The DNA of the CDR3 is TGTGCCAGCATGACGGCGGCGGGGGGCGATTCTTACGAGCAGTACTTC. This gives the protein CASMTAAGGDSYEQYF.

The chain joins TRBV29-1 to TRBJ1-2, with TRBD1 matching over 7 bases. V lost 4 bases, J lost 8 bases, and 13 bases stayed unmatched. The V gene's germline CDR1 is SQVTM and CDR2 ANQGSEA. CDR3 length equals 14 residues. Here the CDR3 reads CSVVDRAVILGYTF. The CDR3, as DNA: TGCAGCGTTGTCGACAGGGCTGTAATTTTGGGCTACACCTTC.

The V and J genes are TRBV9 and TRBJ1-1, with 10 bases identical to TRBD1. Germline V gives CDR1 SGDLS, CDR2 YYNGEE. V was clipped by 5 bases and J by 6 bases; unmatched bases: 7. The CDR3 is made up of 14 amino acids. Here the CDR3 DNA reads TGTGCCAGCAGTTCTGGACAGGGGGGGTCTGAAGCTTTCTTT. It is translated as CASSSGQGGSEAFF. The entire variable domain, with the rest obtained from reference TRBV9 and TRBJ1-1, is as follows: DSGVTQTPKHLITATGQRVTLRCSPRSGDLSVYWYQQSLDQGLQFLIQYYNGEERAKGNILERFSAQQFPDLHSELNLSSLELGDSALYFCASSSGQGGSEAFFGQGTRLTVV.

The J gene is TRBJ2-2, the V gene TRBV6-6; D remains ambiguous. Germline V gives CDR1 MNHNY, CDR2 SVGAGI (reference sequence). V shed 4 bases and J shed 2 bases, with 8 bases lying between them. CDR3 length: 14 amino acids. The CDR3 DNA sequence: TGTGCCAGCAGTTTCCGGGCCAACACCGGGGAGCTGTTTTTT. Translated, it gives CASSFRANTGELFF.

The V gene is TRBV9, the J gene TRBJ1-2, with D perhaps TRBD1 (5 bases). Germline loops: CDR1 SGDLS, CDR2 YYNGEE. The CDR3 runs to 14 residues. Between the trimmed V and J ends, which lost 3 bases and 6 bases, there was a span of 15 bases. The CDR3 sequence is CASSGPRTPDGYTF. The DNA for the CDR3 is TGTGCCAGCAGCGGCCCTAGGACACCTGATGGCTACACCTTC.

The V call is TRBV7-2, the J call TRBJ1-5; 9 nucleotides match TRBD1. V lost 5 bases and J lost 4; bases outside the gene matches: 6. CDR1 is SGHTA, CDR2 FQGNSA, per germline. The CDR3 spans 15 residues. The CDR3 DNA is TGTGCCAGCAGCCCAAGACAGGGGGAAAATCAGCCCCAGCATTTT. Translated, it gives CASSPRQGENQPQHF.

This rearrangement joins TRBV6-6 to TRBJ2-5; 9 bases are a match to TRBD1. The CDR3 has 15 residues. Germline trimming cut 6 bases from V and 4 bases from J; bases unmatched to any gene: 9. CDR1 and CDR2 (germline): MNHNY, SVGAGI (reference sequence). The chain's CDR3 is CASRLGQGFRETQYF. For the CDR3, the DNA is TGTGCCAGCAGGCTCGGACAGGGGTTTCGAGAGACCCAGTACTTC.

V gene TRBV20-1 combines with J gene TRBJ1-4; D is uncertain. Trimming took off 3 bases at V and 4 bases at J, with 15 bases between the two ends. CDR1 is DFQATT, CDR2 SNEGSKA, per germline (reference sequence). CDR3 length: 15 residues. This chain's CDR3 is CSASDPPSGNEKLFF. The DNA for the CDR3 is TGCAGTGCTAGTGACCCTCCGAGTGGTAATGAAAAACTGTTTTTT.